Below, 2 T cell receptor beta chains from the same sample are listed, as sequenced in a study of cytomegalovirus exposure and HLA in healthy donors. Assay used: immunoSEQ multiplex PCR; TCRdb lists only in-frame clones, some missing. Of fewer than 90,000 clones listed, approximately 81% are singletons. The sequencing sample was made of PBMCs. Every receptor here comes from a woman aged 18-30 years in good health and CMV-seropositive.

The genes are TRBV9 and TRBJ2-1, with unresolved D. CDR1 SGDLS and CDR2 YYNGEE come from the germline V gene. The CDR3 is 13 amino acids. V shed 3 bases and J shed 7 bases, with 11 bases lying between them. The CDR3 DNA follows: TGTGCCAGCAGCGACATCTTCCTGAATGAGCAGTTCTTC. Encoded protein: CASSDIFLNEQFF.

The chain carries TRBV27 and TRBJ2-7; the match to TRBD1 covers 9 bases. From germline, CDR1 is MNHEY and CDR2 SMNVEV (reference sequence). The J segment lost 5 bases and the V segment lost 4 bases, leaving 12 bases of the junction unmatched. The CDR3 sequence is 16 residues long. Here the CDR3 reads CASSYQLRDRAHEQYF. CDR3 bases: TGTGCCAGCAGTTATCAACTCCGGGACAGGGCCCACGAGCAGTACTTC.